What follows describes a single T cell receptor (beta chain). The source of the sample is a study of blood T cell repertoires in COVID-19. Study overall: COVID-19 samples from acute and convalescent phases originated in the United States, Italy and Spain.

Sequencing was performed with immunoSEQ multiplex PCR; in TCRdb, only in-frame clones are kept and a portion is missing. The repertoire holds 200,000 to 250,000 clones, 88% seen once, with roughly 2.5% in the top ten. The V and J ends lost 4 bases and 6 bases, in that order; junction bases with no gene match: 6. The CDR3 totals 15 residues. Germline CDR1 is MNHEY and CDR2 is SVGEGT. The receptor was derived from a woman between 55 and 75 years old with acute or convalescent COVID-19. V usage is TRBV6-2 or TRBV6-3 and J usage is TRBJ2-1; 10 nucleotides align to TRBD2. The specimen sequenced was peripheral blood. The CDR3 here is CASSLAGGGGNEQFF. The CDR3 coding sequence is TGTGCCAGCAGTTTAGCGGGGGGAGGGGGCAATGAGCAGTTCTTC.